The 23 T cell receptor beta chains in this list originate from one sample, sequenced in a study of Ad26.COV2.S vaccination and SARS-CoV-2 variants. Clones were sequenced by immunoSEQ multiplex PCR, and TCRdb holds only the in-frame ones, with some missing. The table has about 420,000 clones, approximately 90% seen once. Sample treatment: over 15 received Ad26.COV2.S at low or high dose, single or two shots; five or six received placebo; per-sample allocation not given. Vaccine and placebo recipients were sampled on day 63 after the first injection. The starting material was peripheral blood, obtained in a trial of Ad26.COV2.S vaccine versus placebo. The receptor source for this set is a person between 18 and 60 years old who received the Ad26.COV2.S COVID-19 vaccine or a placebo.

This clone appeared a few times. The genes are TRBV7-2 and TRBJ1-5; 9 positions match TRBD1. The junction had 5 bases not matched to a gene; V was cut back by 6 bases and J by 8 bases. CDR1 and CDR2 from the germline V gene are SGHTA and FQGNSA. This CDR3 is 13 amino acids long. CDR3 in amino acids: CASSWTGEEPQHF. CDR3 nucleotides: TGTGCCAGCAGTTGGACAGGGGAGGAGCCCCAGCATTTT.

The chain's CDR3 is CASSQEGTAGFGHQLFF. For the CDR3, the DNA is TGCGCCAGCAGCCAAGAAGGGACGGCAGGCTTCGGCCATCAACTGTTTTTT. The genes are TRBV4-1 and TRBJ1-4, with D possibly matching TRBD1 (5 bases). This CDR3 has 17 amino acids. V lost 0 bases to trimming and J lost 12 bases, with 23 bases between them. Per germline, CDR1 MGHRA and CDR2 YSYEKL.

The CDR3 sequence is CATSRDQGNYEQYF. The CDR3 nucleotides are TGTGCCACCAGCAGAGATCAGGGAAACTACGAGCAGTACTTC. V usage is TRBV15 and J usage is TRBJ2-7, with D maybe TRBD1 (5 bases). The CDR3 has 14 amino acids. The V gene lost 0 bases and the J gene lost 3 bases, with 9 bases spanning the gap. Germline V CDR1 and CDR2: LNHNV, YYDKDF (reference sequence).

This rearrangement joins TRBV5-4 to TRBJ1-1, with 7 nucleotides matching TRBD1. V lost 2 bases, J lost 6 bases, and 10 bases stayed unmatched. This CDR3 has 15 amino acids. Germline V gene sequence: CDR1 SGHNT, CDR2 YYREEE (reference sequence). CDR3 in amino acids: CASSFRGAPGPEAFF. In DNA form, the CDR3 reads TGTGCCAGCAGCTTCAGGGGGGCCCCGGGGCCTGAAGCTTTCTTT.

V and J are TRBV27 and TRBJ1-4; D uncertain. V shed 5 bases and J shed 7 bases, with 17 bases lying between them. The length of the CDR3 is 15 residues. In germline, CDR1 is MNHEY, CDR2 SMNVEV (reference sequence). CDR3 sequence reads: CASSGVLGVGEKLFF. The CDR3 DNA is TGTGCCAGCAGTGGAGTCCTCGGCGTGGGTGAAAAACTGTTTTTT.

This chain uses TRBV9 with TRBJ2-6, with D possibly being TRBD1 (7 bases). The CDR3 has 18 amino acids. Trimming pared 4 bases from V and 3 bases from J, leaving 20 bases between. CDR1 is SGDLS and CDR2 is YYNGEE in the germline V gene. Written as DNA, the CDR3 is TGTGCCAGCAGCACCCTTCCTGGAGGGGGCGGTGGGGCCAACGTCCTGACTTTC. Translated, it gives CASSTLPGGGGGANVLTF.

The rearrangement joins TRBV7-2 to TRBJ1-1; no clear D. From germline, CDR1 is SGHTA and CDR2 FQGNSA. This CDR3 region has 15 residues. The germline V and J ends were trimmed by 1 base and 2 bases, with 11 bases remaining between them. The CDR3: CASSLVGVLNTEAFF. The CDR3 DNA sequence: TGTGCCAGCAGCTTAGTTGGGGTGCTTAACACTGAAGCTTTCTTT.

The rearrangement joins TRBV29-1 to TRBJ1-1; possibly TRBD1 for D (5 bases). Deletions cut 0 bases from V and 6 bases from J, with 11 bases between. The CDR3 extends over 13 amino acids. Germline V CDR1 and CDR2: SQVTM, ANQGSEA. For the CDR3, the DNA is TGCAGCGTTGAAGAGTGGAGGGGCTCTGAAGCTTTCTTT. This sequence encodes CSVEEWRGSEAFF. Combining the CDR3 with reference TRBV29-1 and TRBJ1-1 gives the whole variable domain SAVISQKPSRDICQRGTSLTIQCQVDSQVTMMFWYRQQPGQSLTLIATANQGSEATYESGFVIDKFPISRPNLTFSTLTVSNMSPEDSSIYLCSVEEWRGSEAFFGQGTRLTVV.

The chain recombines TRBV2 with TRBJ1-5, with D possibly matching TRBD1 (5 bases). Trimming cost V 3 bases and J 7 bases, with 10 bases left between them. The CDR3 is made up of 13 amino acids. Germline assignment: CDR1 SNHLY and CDR2 FYNNEI. The CDR3, as DNA: TGTGCCAGCAGTGACGGGTGGGGGCAGCCCCAGCATTTT. It encodes CASSDGWGQPQHF.

The rearrangement joins TRBV11-2 to TRBJ2-5, with TRBD2 identical over 10 bases. Germline CDR1 reads SGHAT; CDR2 reads FQNNGV. The CDR3 is 15 amino acids. The V and J ends lost 2 bases and 4 bases, in that order; junction bases with no gene match: 4. The DNA of the CDR3 is TGTGCCAGCAGCTTACCCAGCGGGGGGGCAGAGACCCAGTACTTC. Its translation is CASSLPSGGAETQYF.

The rearrangement uses TRBV7-9 and TRBJ2-4; tentative D call: TRBD2 (6 bases). V lost 3 bases, J lost 5 bases, and 14 bases lay in between. Germline lookup yields CDR1 SEHNR and CDR2 FQNEAQ (reference sequence). CDR3 length equals 15 residues. CDR3 sequence: CASSFREVVENIQYF. The CDR3 DNA follows: TGTGCCAGCAGCTTCAGGGAGGTTGTAGAAAACATTCAGTACTTC.

This chain uses TRBV4-3 with TRBJ1-1, with D tentatively TRBD1 (5 bases). The CDR3 runs 15 residues. The V end was cut by 0 bases, the J end by 5 bases, with 13 bases between. Looked up from germline, CDR1 is LGHNA and CDR2 is YSLEER. Here the CDR3 reads CASSQDVGGDTEAFF. The CDR3 DNA reads as TGCGCCAGCAGCCAAGATGTCGGGGGGGATACTGAAGCTTTCTTT.

The V gene is TRBV28, the J gene TRBJ2-7; no reliable D call. The germline CDR1 and CDR2 sequences are MDHEN and SYDVKM. The CDR3 spans 15 residues. Trimming left V 7 bases short and J 3 bases short, with 19 bases between. CDR3 DNA: TGTGCCAGCACCTTAGGAACAGCCGAGTTCTACGAGCAGTACTTC. Its translation: CASTLGTAEFYEQYF.

This chain links TRBV29-1 with TRBJ2-7; the D gene is possibly TRBD2 (5 bases). The germline V gene has CDR1 SQVTM and CDR2 ANQGSEA. CDR3 length: 12 amino acids. Trimming took 4 bases from V and 0 from J, leaving 7 bases between them. CDR3 bases: TGCAGCGTTGCCGGGGACTCCTACGAGCAGTACTTC. As protein: CSVAGDSYEQYF.

V usage is TRBV6-2 or TRBV6-3 and J usage is TRBJ1-5; D is unresolved. This CDR3 is built from 14 residues. Trimming pared 3 bases from V and 5 bases from J, leaving 11 bases between. CDR1 and CDR2 (germline): MNHEY, SVGEGT. CDR3 sequence reads: CASSYQQRDQPQHF. CDR3 nucleotides: TGTGCCAGCAGTTATCAACAAAGGGATCAGCCCCAGCATTTT.

Here the CDR3 reads CATGRDGSYEQYF. DNA of the CDR3: TGTGCCACCGGCCGGGACGGCTCCTACGAGCAGTACTTC. V and J are TRBV6-6 and TRBJ2-7; perhaps D is TRBD1 or TRBD2 (5 bases each). Trimming left V 10 bases short and J 0 bases short, with 13 bases between. The germline CDR1 and CDR2 sequences are MNHNY and SVGAGI (reference sequence). This CDR3 contains 13 residues.

The chain carries TRBV28 and TRBJ2-2; D is ambiguous. Trimming cost V 3 bases and J 7 bases, with 9 bases left between them. Germline V gives CDR1 MDHEN, CDR2 SYDVKM. The CDR3 is 13 residues long. The CDR3 region is CASSFPGLGELFF. In nucleotides, the CDR3 is TGTGCCAGCAGTTTCCCGGGCCTCGGGGAGCTGTTTTTT.

The gene calls are TRBV7-9 and TRBJ1-1; D ambiguous. Germline V gene sequence: CDR1 SEHNR, CDR2 FQNEAQ (reference sequence). V was trimmed by 4 bases and J by 1 base, leaving 7 bases between them. The CDR3 contains 13 residues. CDR3 sequence: CASSSRGNTEAFF. The CDR3 DNA sequence: TGTGCCAGCAGCTCACGGGGGAACACTGAAGCTTTCTTT.

This rearrangement joins TRBV7-6 to TRBJ2-3; 7 nucleotides line up with TRBD2. The CDR3 runs to 15 residues. Trimming cost V 7 bases and J 2 bases; bases outside gene matches: 9. The germline CDR1 and CDR2 sequences are SGHVS and FNYEAQ. CDR3 in amino acids: CASTLGGSLTDTQYF. DNA for the CDR3: TGTGCCAGCACCTTGGGCGGGAGCCTCACAGATACGCAGTATTTT.

V and J are TRBV7-8 and TRBJ2-2; either TRBD1 or TRBD2 may supply D (6 bases each). Trimming shortened V by 0 bases and J by 6 bases, and 8 bases separated the two germline ends. The germline CDR1 and CDR2 sequences are SGHVS and FQNEAQ. This CDR3 has 14 residues. This CDR3 reads CASSLARGAGELFF. The CDR3 nucleotides read TGTGCCAGCAGCTTAGCTAGGGGGGCCGGGGAGCTGTTTTTT.

V gene TRBV5-1 combines with J gene TRBJ1-1, with D perhaps matching TRBD1 (6 bases). CDR1 is SGHRS, CDR2 YFSETQ, per germline. This CDR3 region has 13 residues. Trimming removed 3 bases from V and 6 bases from J, with 12 bases in between. The CDR3 sequence: CASSSDSGPEAFF. Here the CDR3 DNA reads TGCGCCAGCAGCTCGGACAGCGGGCCTGAAGCTTTCTTT.

This clone appeared a single time. The gene calls are TRBV28 and TRBJ2-7; D gene uncertain. This CDR3 spans 14 amino acids. The ends were cut back, 5 bases at V and 4 bases at J, with 15 bases in the middle. CDR1 is MDHEN and CDR2 is SYDVKM in the germline V gene. CDR3 protein: CASSPAKLRYEQYF. In DNA, the CDR3 is TGTGCCAGCAGTCCGGCGAAGTTAAGGTACGAGCAGTACTTC.

This clone was observed a handful of times. The chain combines TRBV6-2 or TRBV6-3 with TRBJ1-5; no firm D call. This CDR3 contains 14 residues. CDR1 is MNHEY and CDR2 is SVGEGT in the germline V gene. Trimming removed 5 bases from V and 1 base from J, with 9 bases in between. The DNA for the CDR3 is TGTGCCAGCAGTCTCTGGAGCAGCAATCAGCCCCAGCATTTT. This codes for CASSLWSSNQPQHF.